This T cell receptor beta chain was recovered during a study of blood T cell repertoires in COVID-19. Study-level information: Samples taken during acute and convalescent COVID-19 were collected in the United States, Italy and Spain. The cDNA or gDNA used as material had been derived from T cells, B-cell-depleted T cells, or PBMCs.

Authors' data handling: Amplified reference gene primers provided the basis for estimating nucleated cell counts. Data came from immunoSEQ multiplex PCR; TCRdb stores just in-frame clones and leaves some out. V and J calls and clone size are given by that table; D and trimming were obtained from the DNA. The table shows about 54,000 clones, with around four fifths occurring only once. Germline CDR1 reads LNHDA; CDR2 reads SQIVND (reference sequence). There are 17 residues in the CDR3. After removal of 6 bases from V and 2 bases from J, the junction contained 8 bases not matched to a gene. Input material: peripheral blood. The chain combines TRBV19 with TRBJ1-5; the match to TRBD1 covers 12 bases. The sequence was collected from a middle-aged man with acute or convalescent COVID-19. The CDR3 coding sequence is TGTGCCAGTAGACCGGGACAGGGGGCGATCGGCAATCAGCCCCAGCATTTT. Amino acid sequence: CASRPGQGAIGNQPQHF.